The 4 T cell receptor delta chains below all came from one sample that was sequenced in a study of γδ T cells in repeated Plasmodium falciparum infection (dated by TCRdb to 2020 to 2022). The library was generated by multiplex PCR. Sequencing was performed on an Illumina MiSeq. TCRdb called clones anew from the public reads via CATT; matching DNA rows were later pooled. For this sample there are 90,000 to 95,000 delta-chain clones; 0.75% to 1% appear just once. Jointly, the top ten make up 9.6% of the sample. For bulk TCR repertoire analysis, Vgamma9/Vdelta2+ and Vdelta2-negative gammadelta T cell populations were flow-sorted out of peripheral blood mononuclear cells. Input material: gamma-delta T cells from blood. The receptors were gathered from a pool of human donors (malaria-infected and uninfected, not separated).

This clone was seen a few times. The protein that TCRdb holds for this DNA derives from a much larger clone and differs from the translated DNA at residue 5, which likely indicates a read error; the protein shown here is translated from the DNA. The genes are TRDV1 and TRDJ1, with 10 bases identical to TRDD3. The trim removed 4 bases at V and 9 bases at J, leaving 20 bases unmatched. Germline CDR1 TSWWSYY, CDR2 QGS. The CDR3 is 18 residues long. CDR3 sequence (DNA): TGTGCTCTTGGGGCTCTTAGAATAGGTGGTTGGGGGATACAACAACTCATCTTT. Protein sequence: CALGALRIGGWGIQQLIF.

This clone was seen only a few times. This likely stems from a read error, as it lies one base from a far larger clone. The same CDR3 can be traced to other DNA sequences in this sample. Called V gene: TRDV1; the J gene was not called; the table assigns TRDD3, which was not confirmed against the DNA. The CDR3 runs to 24 residues. Germline loops: CDR1 TSWWSYY, CDR2 QGS. CDR3 in DNA: TGTGCTCTTGGGGAACGGGACTCCCTAAATCATTTACTGGGGGATACGGTGAACACCGATAAGCTCATCTTT. The encoded protein is CALGERDSLNHLLGDTVNTDKLIF.

About this clone itself: A far larger clone is just one base off, so this is likely a read error. Other DNA sequences within the sample encode an identical CDR3. The V call is TRDV1, the J call TRDJ1; perhaps TRDD2 as D (6 bases). Since TCRdb gives no J gene, matching the DNA to germline was used here to assign it. CDR1 is TSWWSYY and CDR2 is QGS in the germline V gene. The CDR3 loop spans 19 amino acids. The CDR3: CALGELPPSLMLPERGLIF. The CDR3 region has the DNA TGTGCTCTCGGGGAACTTCCTCCCTCCCTCATGCTTCCCGAGAGGGGACTCATCTTT.

Concerning this clone: The protein that TCRdb holds for this DNA derives from a much larger clone and differs from the translated DNA at residue 4, which likely indicates a read error; the protein shown here is translated from the DNA. The V gene is TRDV2, the J gene TRDJ1, with 10 positions matching TRDD3. TCRdb records no J gene; here it was assigned by comparing the DNA to germline. The CDR3 is 19 amino acids. The germline gives CDR1 GEAIGNYY, CDR2 EKD. Trimming at V came to 5 bases and at J to 0 bases, leaving 17 bases not matched to a gene. The CDR3 DNA is TGTGCCTGTGGCACGATTAGTACTGGGGGATTTATATACACCGATAAACTCATCTTT. As protein: CACGTISTGGFIYTDKLIF.